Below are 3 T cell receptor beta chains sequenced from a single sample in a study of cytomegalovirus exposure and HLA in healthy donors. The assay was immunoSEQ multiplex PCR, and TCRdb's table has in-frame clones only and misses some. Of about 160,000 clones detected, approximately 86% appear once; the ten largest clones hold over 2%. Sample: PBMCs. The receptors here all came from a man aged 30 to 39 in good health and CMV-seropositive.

CDR3 sequence: CASSEALLQDTGELFF. CDR3 sequence (DNA): TGTGCCAGCAGTGAAGCGCTTCTGCAGGACACCGGGGAGCTGTTTTTT. J is TRBJ2-2 and V is TRBV6-1; D is ambiguous. This CDR3 is 16 amino acids long. The V and J ends lost 0 bases and 3 bases respectively, with 11 bases between them. Germline V gene lookup returns CDR1 MNHNS and CDR2 SASEGT.

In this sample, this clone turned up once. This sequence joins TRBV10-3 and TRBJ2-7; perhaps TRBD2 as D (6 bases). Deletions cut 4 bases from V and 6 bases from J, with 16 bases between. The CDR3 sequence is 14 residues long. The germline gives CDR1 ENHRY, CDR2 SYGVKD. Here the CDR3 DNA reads TGTGCCATCAGTGGGGCGGGGTTGGGGCCCGAGCAGTACTTC. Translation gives CAISGAGLGPEQYF.

CDR3 sequence: CASSLAGTASSYEQYF. In DNA, the CDR3 is TGTGCCAGCAGCTTAGCTGGGACAGCGAGCTCCTACGAGCAGTACTTC. The chain joins TRBV7-2 to TRBJ2-7, with 7 bases that match TRBD1. CDR3 size: 16 residues. CDR1 and CDR2 from the germline V gene are SGHTA and FQGNSA. V was clipped by 0 bases and J by 0 bases; unmatched bases: 5. The whole variable domain, filled in from reference TRBV7-2 and TRBJ2-7, reads GAGVSQSPSNKVTEKGKDVELRCDPISGHTALYWYRQSLGQGLEFLIYFQGNSAPDKSGLPSDRFSAERTGGSVSTLTIQRTQQEDSAVYLCASSLAGTASSYEQYFGPGTRLTVT.